This TCR beta chain originates from a study of neurological immune-mediated disorders. Study results and caveats: None of the CDR3 amino acid sequences in expanded clones turned up in more than one subject, which points to private repertoires in all groups.

Trimming at V came to 5 bases and at J to 0 bases, leaving 7 bases not matched to a gene. The CDR3 extends over 16 amino acids. The unsorted libraries had their origin in 2 million PBMCs stored at -80 C. This clonotype was observed a few times. Its specificity is unknown. The authors produced cDNA by 5'RACE using 10-nucleotide random UMIs. One entry per CDR3 protein, called by TCRdb with MiXCR from the 5' RACE reads. The sample includes about 50,000 distinct CDR3 sequences, roughly 15% of them seen just once. This receptor was obtained from a man in his fifties or sixties in good health. The sample consisted of PBMCs. The chain carries TRBV12-3 or TRBV12-4 and TRBJ1-1; 9 positions match TRBD1. The chain's CDR3 is CASSPGTGNMNTEAFF. The CDR3 nucleotides read TGTGCCAGCAGTCCCGGGACAGGGAACATGAACACTGAAGCTTTCTTT.